A selection of T cell receptor beta chains follows, all from one sample in a study of CD8+ T cells in alopecia areata. Libraries were prepared by immunoSEQ multiplex PCR; TCRdb keeps only in-frame clonotypes and omits some of them. Of roughly 120,000 clones detected, 58% appear once; the ten largest clones hold under 35%. The specimen was CD8+ T cells sorted from blood, collected at week 4, from a patient treated with tofacitinib. The receptors were sampled from a human donor with alopecia areata. The CDR3 runs from the conserved cysteine through the conserved F or W. D genes are given only for firm matches. Size is stated for part of the rows, as once, few or many counts, or as a class when the clone is expanded.

TGTGCCTGGAGTGGCCTGGGGACCACAGATACGCAGTATTTT,CAWSGLGTTDTQYF,.,TRBJ2-3,TRBV30,.
TGTGCCAGCAGCTTAGCGGCCTTAGAGCAGTTCTTC,CASSLAALEQFF,.,TRBJ2-1,TRBV7-9,.
TGCGCCAGCAGTCAATCAGCCTATCGGGTCTCTGGGGCCAACGTCCTGACTTTC,CASSQSAYRVSGANVLTF,.,TRBJ2-6,TRBV23-1,.
TGCAGCGTCCAGACAGTCTCCACCTACGAGCAGTACTTC,CSVQTVSTYEQYF,.,TRBJ2-7,TRBV29-1,few
TGTGCCTGGAGTGACTCCGGGACCATCTATGGCTACACCTTC,CAWSDSGTIYGYTF,.,TRBJ1-2,TRBV30,once
TGTGCCAGCAGCTTAAGGGGAAGCGACACCGGGGAGCTGTTTTTT,CASSLRGSDTGELFF,.,TRBJ2-2,TRBV13,.
TGTGCCAGCACCCCGCCCCAAGGGCTCTCCGGGGCCAACGTCCTGACTTTC,CASTPPQGLSGANVLTF,.,TRBJ2-6,TRBV7-8,.
TGTGCCAGCAGCCCGGGACAGGGCCCCTACGAGCAGTACTTC,CASSPGQGPYEQYF,TRBD1,TRBJ2-7,TRBV27,few
TGTGCCAGTAGTACAGGGTTGTTGGGTGAAGCTTTCTTT,CASSTGLLGEAFF,.,TRBJ1-1,TRBV19,.
TGTGCCAGCAGCTTAGGGGACGGCAATGAGCAGTTCTTC,CASSLGDGNEQFF,.,TRBJ2-1,TRBV5-6,.
TGTGCCAGCAGTGGGGAGACAGGGGGCGTTTCCAATGAGCAGTTCTTC,CASSGETGGVSNEQFF,TRBD1,TRBJ2-1,TRBV6-1,.
TGTGCCAGCGATGGGCGGTTTAGCACAGATACGCAGTATTTT,CASDGRFSTDTQYF,.,TRBJ2-3,TRBV6-1,.
TGCAGTGCTGATATCGAGGAGGGGCAGTACTTC,CSADIEEGQYF,.,TRBJ2-7,TRBV20-1,few
TGTGCCAGCAGTGAACAGGGACTAGCCGCAGATACGCAGTATTTT,CASSEQGLAADTQYF,TRBD2,TRBJ2-3,TRBV25-1,.
TGTGCCTCCGTAGAGGGGGGCCTAGAAGCTTTCTTT,CASVEGGLEAFF,.,TRBJ1-1,TRBV30,.
TGTGCCAGCAGCCAACGCCGGGACACTATCTATGGCTACACCTTC,CASSQRRDTIYGYTF,.,TRBJ1-2,TRBV13,few
TGTGCCTGGAGGGACCAGCGGGGGACCACAGATACGCAGTATTTT,CAWRDQRGTTDTQYF,TRBD2,TRBJ2-3,TRBV30,.
TGTGCCAGCAGCTCCATCCCCGGGACAGGGTATGGTAATTCACCCCTCCACTTT,CASSSIPGTGYGNSPLHF,TRBD1,TRBJ1-6,TRBV11-3,.
TGTGCCACAACGGCGGGGGGCAACTATGGCTACACCTTC,CATTAGGNYGYTF,.,TRBJ1-2,TRBV10-3,few
TGTGCCTGGAGTGTATTGGGGAACACTGAAGCTTTCTTT,CAWSVLGNTEAFF,.,TRBJ1-1,TRBV30,.
TGTGCCAGCAGCTCGGGAGAAGATACGCAGTATTTT,CASSSGEDTQYF,.,TRBJ2-3,TRBV7-9,.
TGCAGCGCTCGCTCGACAGGGGGCTATGGCTACACCTTC,CSARSTGGYGYTF,TRBD1,TRBJ1-2,TRBV29-1,few
TGTGCCAGCACTTTACCCACCGGGACCCAGTACTTC,CASTLPTGTQYF,.,TRBJ2-5,TRBV7-9,.
TGTGCCAGCAGCGCCCCACCGAGGGAGACCCAGTACTTC,CASSAPPRETQYF,.,TRBJ2-5,TRBV9,.
TGCAGCGTTGAGCTGGGTGGGAACACTGAAGCTTTCTTT,CSVELGGNTEAFF,.,TRBJ1-1,TRBV29-1,few
TGTGCCAGCAGTTTTGGGGGGGCCAAATACGAGCAGTACTTC,CASSFGGAKYEQYF,.,TRBJ2-7,TRBV28,.
TGTGCCAGCAGCAGGCTAGGAGAAGAGACCCAGTACTTC,CASSRLGEETQYF,.,TRBJ2-5,TRBV6-5,.
TGTGCCAGCAGCTTGGGGCCTCCCCAAGAGACCCAGTACTTC,CASSLGPPQETQYF,.,TRBJ2-5,TRBV5-6,.
TGTGCCAGCAGTTACTCGAGTGGTCCCCATGGCTACACCTTC,CASSYSSGPHGYTF,.,TRBJ1-2,TRBV6-5,few
TGTGCCTGGAGTGTACTGCCGGGGGTTAACTATGGCTACACCTTC,CAWSVLPGVNYGYTF,.,TRBJ1-2,TRBV30,.
TGTGCCAGCAGCTGGGCTAGCGGGCAGTTCTTC,CASSWASGQFF,TRBD2,TRBJ2-1,TRBV7-9,.
TGTGCCTGGAGTGGGGTAAGGACTGAAGCTTTCTTT,CAWSGVRTEAFF,.,TRBJ1-1,TRBV30,.
TGCAGCGCCCGGGACAGCTTCTACAATGAGCAGTTCTTC,CSARDSFYNEQFF,TRBD1,TRBJ2-1,TRBV29-1,.
TGTGCCACCAGCATAGGGCGACCGACAGATACGCAGTATTTT,CATSIGRPTDTQYF,.,TRBJ2-3,TRBV15,.
TGCAGCGTTGAAGATGGGAGAAAGGATGAGCAGTTCTTC,CSVEDGRKDEQFF,.,TRBJ2-1,TRBV29-1,few
TGCAGCGTCACAGAGGGACAGCCCGAAGCTTTCTTT,CSVTEGQPEAFF,TRBD1,TRBJ1-1,TRBV29-1,few
TGCGCCAGTCAACTTCAGGACTCTTATGGGTACGAGCAGTACTTC,CASQLQDSYGYEQYF,.,TRBJ2-7,TRBV5-1,.
TGTGCCTGGAGTGTATCCATCGCCGACTCACCCCTCCACTTT,CAWSVSIADSPLHF,.,TRBJ1-6,TRBV30,once
TGTGCCAGCAGCTTGACAGGGACCTCCACAGATACGCAGTATTTT,CASSLTGTSTDTQYF,TRBD1,TRBJ2-3,TRBV27,.
TGCGCCAGCAGCACCACGACTAGCGGTGACACAGATACGCAGTATTTT,CASSTTTSGDTDTQYF,TRBD2,TRBJ2-3,TRBV5-1,few
TGTGCCAGTAGTATACAAGGGGGCGGGGCCAACGTCCTGACTTTC,CASSIQGGGANVLTF,TRBD1,TRBJ2-6,TRBV19,.
TGCGCCAGCAGTCAATCTACGACAGGCCTATTCAATCAGCCCCAGCATTTT,CASSQSTTGLFNQPQHF,.,TRBJ1-5,TRBV23-1,few
TGTGCCAGCAGTCTCCTGGGGCCCACAGATACGCAGTATTTT,CASSLLGPTDTQYF,.,TRBJ2-3,TRBV27,.
TGCGCCAGCGGGACCTTTCGTAGCGGCTACAATGAGCAGTTCTTC,CASGTFRSGYNEQFF,.,TRBJ2-1,TRBV5-1,.
TGTGCCAGTAGATGGCTAAGCGCGGGGGACACTGAAGCTTTCTTT,CASRWLSAGDTEAFF,.,TRBJ1-1,TRBV19,.
TGTGCCAGCAACGCGCCGGGACAGGGTTACGAGCAGTACTTC,CASNAPGQGYEQYF,TRBD1,TRBJ2-7,TRBV6-6,.
TGTGCCAGCAGTTTAGTTCCCCACACTGAAGCTTTCTTT,CASSLVPHTEAFF,.,TRBJ1-1,TRBV27,.
TGTGCCAGCAGCGCCCAGGGTAATGAGCAGTTCTTC,CASSAQGNEQFF,.,TRBJ2-1,TRBV7-9,.
TGCGCCAGCAGCTTACATGGCAGCGGGGAGACCCAGTACTTC,CASSLHGSGETQYF,.,TRBJ2-5,TRBV5-1,.
TGTGCCAGCTATAACCACGGGGGGCTGGGCTATGGCTACACCTTC,CASYNHGGLGYGYTF,.,TRBJ1-2,TRBV11-2,.
TGCGCCAGCAGTTACGACAACACTGAAGCTTTCTTT,CASSYDNTEAFF,.,TRBJ1-1,TRBV5-1,.
TGCAGCGTTGGGACTAGCGGGGGGTTGGCAGATACGCAGTATTTT,CSVGTSGGLADTQYF,TRBD2,TRBJ2-3,TRBV29-1,few
TGCAGCGTGGATTACCGAGCGGGGGGCCGAGAGACCCAGTACTTC,CSVDYRAGGRETQYF,TRBD2,TRBJ2-5,TRBV29-1,few
TGTGCCTGCACCGGGAAGAACACCGGGGAGCTGTTTTTT,CACTGKNTGELFF,.,TRBJ2-2,TRBV30,.
TGCAGCGTGGAGGCTAGCGGGGGTACCTACGAGCAGTACTTC,CSVEASGGTYEQYF,TRBD2,TRBJ2-7,TRBV29-1,.
TGTGCCAGCAGCTCATCTAATCTAAGCTCCTACAATGAGCAGTTCTTC,CASSSSNLSSYNEQFF,.,TRBJ2-1,TRBV7-9,once
TGTGCCAGCAGCCGCGGGGAATGGACGGGATCACCCCTCCACTTT,CASSRGEWTGSPLHF,.,TRBJ1-6,TRBV5-6,.
TGTGCCAGCAGCTTTACGGTCGAGCAGTACTTC,CASSFTVEQYF,.,TRBJ2-7,TRBV5-6,.